The rows below give T cell receptor beta chains drawn from one sample of a study of shared T cell receptors in the human thymus. Profiling relied on immunoSEQ multiplex PCR, and the TCRdb table lists in-frame clones only, not all of them. This table has about 400,000 clones, around 95% appearing once. The sequenced material came from thymocytes. Every receptor here comes from a human donor. Each CDR3 is given with its conserved first and last residue. Clone sizes are given selectively: once, few, many, or a class where the clone is expanded.

abundance	v_gene	CDR3aa
-	TRBV27	CASSLRTSGKDYEQYF
-	TRBV6-6	CASTRTSVQETQYF
-	TRBV5-5	CASSPGRYEQYF
once	TRBV2	CAVKGQASSGANVLTF
once	TRBV7-2	CASSSTGGPSYNEQFF
-	TRBV5-6	CASSFSWTSYEQYF
-	TRBV7-2	CASSLVRSSTSSYEQYF
-	TRBV5-1	CASSLVGVQPEDEQFF
-	TRBV5-4	CASSSAGTVNTEAFF
-	TRBV28	CASSPWSGQETQYF
-	TRBV19	CASRDLQGAYTGELFF
-	TRBV28	CASSRGIYGYTF
-	TRBV6-1	CASKTGPYEQYF
-	TRBV20-1	CSARVGDTQYF
-	TRBV19	CASSTGDTEAFF
-	TRBV20-1	CSARARGTQYF
-	TRBV30	CAWSVRGSLNTEAFF
-	TRBV6-6	CASNYGTTQETQYF
-	TRBV7-8	CASSLQGSLYRRVDGDYGYTF
-	TRBV27	CASSLIREENTGELFF
-	TRBV5-4	CASSTGGEQYF
-	TRBV11-2	CASSLSRFKVRSEAFF